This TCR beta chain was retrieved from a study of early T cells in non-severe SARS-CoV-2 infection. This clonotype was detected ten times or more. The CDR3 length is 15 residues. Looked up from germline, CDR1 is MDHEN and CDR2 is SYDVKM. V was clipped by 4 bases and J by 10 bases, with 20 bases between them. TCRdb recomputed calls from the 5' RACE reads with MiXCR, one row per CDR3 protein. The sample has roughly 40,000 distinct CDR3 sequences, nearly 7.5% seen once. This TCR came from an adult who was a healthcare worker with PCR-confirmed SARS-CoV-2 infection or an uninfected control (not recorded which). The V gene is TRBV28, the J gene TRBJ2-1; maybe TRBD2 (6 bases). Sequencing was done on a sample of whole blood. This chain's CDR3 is CASSSIPTPRGEQFF. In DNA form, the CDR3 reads TGTGCCAGCAGTTCGATTCCCACCCCCCGGGGGGAGCAGTTCTTC.